A single T cell receptor (beta chain) is shown here with its context. What it binds is unknown. This sample is part of a study of a mutant IDH1 vaccine in newly diagnosed glioma. Study at large: Patients got radiotherapy, temozolomide, or both beforehand, and most got both.

Specified time point: baseline, week 1 (first vaccination visit). Documented treatment: pre-vaccination baseline after standard-of-care therapy. Study-wide results and caveats: The study observed vaccine-induced immune responses in more than 80% of patients.

In germline, CDR1 is SGHDT, CDR2 YYEEEE. V was pared by 2 bases and J by 8 bases, with 16 bases between. The CDR3 extends over 14 amino acids. The assay was immunoSEQ multiplex PCR, and TCRdb's table has in-frame clones only and misses some. The sample lists roughly 38,000 clones; over 85% were seen once. The receptor comes from a man between 18 and 29 years old with glioma. Sequenced here: PBMCs, sampled from a glioma patient treated with radiotherapy, temozolomide or both. The J gene is TRBJ1-1, the V gene TRBV5-6, with D perhaps TRBD1 (5 bases). CDR3 amino acids: CASSFGGRESEAFF. The CDR3 DNA follows: TGTGCCAGCAGCTTTGGGGGTCGAGAATCCGAAGCTTTCTTT.